This T cell receptor (beta chain) was documented in a study of OX40 agonist ivuxolimab in advanced cancers. TCRdb keeps only in-frame clones here, not all; method: immunoSEQ multiplex PCR. Among about 81,000 clones listed, 85% were seen once. This CDR3 has 17 residues. Trimming left V 2 bases short and J 1 base short, with 17 bases between. Per the germline V gene, CDR1 is MNHEY and CDR2 is SMNVEV (reference sequence). The chain links TRBV27 to TRBJ1-1, with unresolved D. This receptor was obtained from an adult with an advanced solid tumor such as melanoma, head and neck, liver or kidney cancer. The sample in question was CD4+ or CD8+ T cells sorted from blood, obtained in a trial of the OX40 agonist ivuxolimab. The CDR3 here is CASSLEFNLRTNTEAFF. The CDR3 DNA is TGTGCCAGCAGTTTAGAGTTCAACCTCCGGACGAACACTGAAGCTTTCTTT.